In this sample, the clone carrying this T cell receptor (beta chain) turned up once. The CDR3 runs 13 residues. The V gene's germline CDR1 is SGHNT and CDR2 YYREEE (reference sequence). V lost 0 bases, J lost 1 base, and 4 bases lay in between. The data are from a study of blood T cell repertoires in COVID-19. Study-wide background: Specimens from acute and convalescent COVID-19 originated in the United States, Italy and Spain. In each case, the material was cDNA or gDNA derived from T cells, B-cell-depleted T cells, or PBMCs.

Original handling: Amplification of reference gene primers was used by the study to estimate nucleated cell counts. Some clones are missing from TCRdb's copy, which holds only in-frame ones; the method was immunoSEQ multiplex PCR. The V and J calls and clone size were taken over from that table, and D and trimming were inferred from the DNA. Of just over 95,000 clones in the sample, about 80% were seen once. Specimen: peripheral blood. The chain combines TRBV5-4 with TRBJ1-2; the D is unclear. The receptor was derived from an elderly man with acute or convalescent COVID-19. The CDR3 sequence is CASSLVGNYGYTF. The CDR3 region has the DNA TGTGCCAGCAGCTTGGTCGGTAACTATGGCTACACCTTC.